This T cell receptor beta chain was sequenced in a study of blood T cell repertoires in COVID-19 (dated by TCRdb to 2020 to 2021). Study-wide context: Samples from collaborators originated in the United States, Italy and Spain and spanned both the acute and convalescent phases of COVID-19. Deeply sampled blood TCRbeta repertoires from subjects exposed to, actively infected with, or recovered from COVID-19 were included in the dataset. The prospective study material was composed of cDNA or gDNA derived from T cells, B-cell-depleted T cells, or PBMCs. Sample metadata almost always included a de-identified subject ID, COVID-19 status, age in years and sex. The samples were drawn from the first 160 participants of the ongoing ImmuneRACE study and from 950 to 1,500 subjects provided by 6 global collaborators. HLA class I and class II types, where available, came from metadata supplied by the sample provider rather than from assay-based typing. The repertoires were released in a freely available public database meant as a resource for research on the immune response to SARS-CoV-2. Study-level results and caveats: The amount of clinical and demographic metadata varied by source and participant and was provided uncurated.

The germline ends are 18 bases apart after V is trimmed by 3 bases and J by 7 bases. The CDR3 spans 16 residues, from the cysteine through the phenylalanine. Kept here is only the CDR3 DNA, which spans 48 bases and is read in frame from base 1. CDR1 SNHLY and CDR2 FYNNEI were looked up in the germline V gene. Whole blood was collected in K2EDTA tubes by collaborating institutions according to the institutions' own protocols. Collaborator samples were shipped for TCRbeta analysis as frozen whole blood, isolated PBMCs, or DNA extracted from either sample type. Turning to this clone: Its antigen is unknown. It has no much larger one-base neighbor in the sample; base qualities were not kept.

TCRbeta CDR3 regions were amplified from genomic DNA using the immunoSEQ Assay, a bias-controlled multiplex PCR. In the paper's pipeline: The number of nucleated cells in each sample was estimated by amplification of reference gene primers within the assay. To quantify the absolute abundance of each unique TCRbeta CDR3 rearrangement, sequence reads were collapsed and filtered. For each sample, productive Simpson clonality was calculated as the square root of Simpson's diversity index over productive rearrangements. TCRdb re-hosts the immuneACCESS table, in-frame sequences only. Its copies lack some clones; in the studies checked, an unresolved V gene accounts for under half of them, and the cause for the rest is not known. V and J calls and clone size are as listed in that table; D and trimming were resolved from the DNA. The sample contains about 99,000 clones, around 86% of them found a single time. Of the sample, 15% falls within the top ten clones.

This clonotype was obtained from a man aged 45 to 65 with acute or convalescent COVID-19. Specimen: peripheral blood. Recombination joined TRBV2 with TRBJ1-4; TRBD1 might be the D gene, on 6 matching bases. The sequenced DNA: TGTGCCAGCAGTGACCGACCTCAAGGCAGGGGTGAAAAACTGTTTTTT. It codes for CASSDRPQGRGEKLFF.